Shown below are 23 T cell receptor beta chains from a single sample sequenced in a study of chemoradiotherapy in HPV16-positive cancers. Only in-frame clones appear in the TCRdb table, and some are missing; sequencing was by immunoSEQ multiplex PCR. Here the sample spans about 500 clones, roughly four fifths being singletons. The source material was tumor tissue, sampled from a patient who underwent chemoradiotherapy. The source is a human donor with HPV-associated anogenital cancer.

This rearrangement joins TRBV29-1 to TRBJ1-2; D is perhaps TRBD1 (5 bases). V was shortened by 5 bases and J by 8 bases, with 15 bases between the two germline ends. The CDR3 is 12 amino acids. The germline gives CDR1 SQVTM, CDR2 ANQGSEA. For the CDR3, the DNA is TGCAGCGTTTTGGGGCAGTCCGGAGGCTACACCTTC. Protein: CSVLGQSGGYTF.

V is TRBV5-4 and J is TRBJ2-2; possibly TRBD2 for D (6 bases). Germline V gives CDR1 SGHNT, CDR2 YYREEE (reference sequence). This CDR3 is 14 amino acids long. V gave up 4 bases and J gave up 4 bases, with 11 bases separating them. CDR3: CASSAGTGTGELFF. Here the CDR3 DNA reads TGTGCCAGCAGCGCAGGGACTGGCACCGGGGAGCTGTTTTTT. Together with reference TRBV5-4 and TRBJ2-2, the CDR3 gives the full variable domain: ETGVTQSPTHLIKTRGQQVTLRCSSQSGHNTVSWYQQALGQGPQFIFQYYREEENGRGNFPPRFSGLQFPNYSSELNVNALELDDSALYLCASSAGTGTGELFFGEGSRLTVL.

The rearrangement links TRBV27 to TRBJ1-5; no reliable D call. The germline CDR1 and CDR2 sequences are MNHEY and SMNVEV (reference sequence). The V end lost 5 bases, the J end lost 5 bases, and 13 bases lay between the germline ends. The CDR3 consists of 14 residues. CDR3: CASSPYERDQPQHF. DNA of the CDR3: TGTGCCAGCAGTCCTTACGAGCGGGATCAGCCCCAGCATTTT.

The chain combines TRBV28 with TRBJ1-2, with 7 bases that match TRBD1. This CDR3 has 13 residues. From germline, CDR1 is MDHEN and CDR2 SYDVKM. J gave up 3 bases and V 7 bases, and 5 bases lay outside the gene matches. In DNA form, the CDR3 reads TGTGCCAGCATGACAGGGCGATACTATGGCTACACCTTC. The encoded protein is CASMTGRYYGYTF.

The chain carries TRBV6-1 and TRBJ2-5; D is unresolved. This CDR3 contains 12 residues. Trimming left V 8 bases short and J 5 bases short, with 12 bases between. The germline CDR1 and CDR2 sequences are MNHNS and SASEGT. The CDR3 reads CASDGPSETQYF. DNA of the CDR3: TGTGCCAGCGACGGACCCTCGGAGACCCAGTACTTC.

The CDR3 bases are TGTGCCAGTACAACCCAAGGGAGAGGGGGCACCGGGGAGCTGTTTTTT. Protein product: CASTTQGRGGTGELFF. This chain joins TRBV19 and TRBJ2-2; a possible D gene is TRBD1 (6 bases). Trimming took 7 bases from V and 4 from J, leaving 19 bases between them. CDR1 and CDR2 from the germline V gene are LNHDA and SQIVND (reference sequence). This CDR3 is built from 16 residues.

CDR3 residues: CASSFGLAHETQYF. The CDR3 DNA follows: TGTGCCAGCAGCTTCGGACTAGCTCATGAGACCCAGTACTTC. The chain employs TRBV7-2 and TRBJ2-5, with TRBD2 identical over 8 bases. Germline V gives CDR1 SGHTA, CDR2 FQGNSA. This CDR3 has 14 residues. Losses at the gene ends were 3 bases for V and 5 bases for J; bases not matched to a gene: 5.

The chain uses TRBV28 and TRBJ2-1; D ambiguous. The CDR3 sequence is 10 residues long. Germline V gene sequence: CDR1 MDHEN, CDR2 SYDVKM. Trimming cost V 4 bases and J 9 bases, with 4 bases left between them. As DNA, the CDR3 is TGTGCCAGCAGTTACGGTGAGCAGTTCTTC. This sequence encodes CASSYGEQFF.

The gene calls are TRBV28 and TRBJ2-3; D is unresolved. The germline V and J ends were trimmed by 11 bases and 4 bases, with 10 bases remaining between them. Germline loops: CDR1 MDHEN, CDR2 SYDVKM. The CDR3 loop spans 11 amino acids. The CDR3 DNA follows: TGTGCCTCTGGCGGTGCAGATACGCAGTATTTT. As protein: CASGGADTQYF.

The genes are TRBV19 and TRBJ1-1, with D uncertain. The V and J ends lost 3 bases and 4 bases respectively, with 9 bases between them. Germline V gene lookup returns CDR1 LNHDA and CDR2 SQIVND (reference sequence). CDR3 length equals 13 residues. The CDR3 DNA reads TGTGCCAGTAGTATTCTTGTTGGCACTGAAGCTTTCTTT. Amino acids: CASSILVGTEAFF. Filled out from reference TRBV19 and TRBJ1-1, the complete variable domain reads DGGITQSPKYLFRKEGQNVTLSCEQNLNHDAMYWYRQDPGQGLRLIYYSQIVNDFQKGDIAEGYSVSREKKESFPLTVTSAQKNPTAFYLCASSILVGTEAFFGQGTRLTVV.

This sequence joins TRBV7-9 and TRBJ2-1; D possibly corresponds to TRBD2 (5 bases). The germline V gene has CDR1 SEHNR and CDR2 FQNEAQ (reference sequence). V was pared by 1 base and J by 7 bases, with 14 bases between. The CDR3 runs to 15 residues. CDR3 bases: TGTGCCAGCAGCTTAGGAGCGGCGCGGAGAAATGAGCAGTTCTTC. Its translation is CASSLGAARRNEQFF.

The CDR3 reads CASSSRDRASYEQYF. CDR3 nucleotides: TGTGCCAGCAGCTCCCGGGACAGGGCATCCTACGAGCAGTACTTC. The J gene is TRBJ2-7, the V gene TRBV7-9; 9 nucleotides align to TRBD1. Germline CDR1 and CDR2: SEHNR and FQNEAQ (reference sequence). J lost 1 base, V lost 4 bases, and 5 bases had no gene match. The CDR3 contains 15 residues.

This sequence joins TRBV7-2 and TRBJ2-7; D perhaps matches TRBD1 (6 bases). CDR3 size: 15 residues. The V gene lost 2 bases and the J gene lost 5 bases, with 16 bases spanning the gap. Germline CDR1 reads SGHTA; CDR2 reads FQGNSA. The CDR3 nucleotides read TGTGCCAGCAGCTTAACGGCTGGGCAGGGGAACGAGCAGTACTTC. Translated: CASSLTAGQGNEQYF.

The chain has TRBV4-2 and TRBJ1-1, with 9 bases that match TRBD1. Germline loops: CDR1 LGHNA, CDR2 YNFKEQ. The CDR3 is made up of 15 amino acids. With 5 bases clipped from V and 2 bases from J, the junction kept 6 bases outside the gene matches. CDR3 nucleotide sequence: TGTGCCAGCAGCGACCGGACAGGGGCAAACACTGAAGCTTTCTTT. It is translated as CASSDRTGANTEAFF.

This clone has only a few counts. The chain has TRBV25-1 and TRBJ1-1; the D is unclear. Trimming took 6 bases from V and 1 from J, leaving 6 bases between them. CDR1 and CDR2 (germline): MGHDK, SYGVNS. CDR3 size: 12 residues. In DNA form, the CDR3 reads TGTGCCAGCAGATTGGGGAACACTGAAGCTTTCTTT. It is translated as CASRLGNTEAFF.

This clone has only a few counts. DNA of the CDR3: TGTGCCATCAGTTCACTTACGCGGGACACCCAAATCTCCTATGGCTACACCTTC. Its protein is CAISSLTRDTQISYGYTF. The V and J genes are TRBV10-3 and TRBJ1-2, with D possibly matching TRBD1 (6 bases). Per germline, CDR1 ENHRY and CDR2 SYGVKD. This CDR3 is 18 amino acids long. V was trimmed by 5 bases and J by 4 bases, leaving 26 bases between them.

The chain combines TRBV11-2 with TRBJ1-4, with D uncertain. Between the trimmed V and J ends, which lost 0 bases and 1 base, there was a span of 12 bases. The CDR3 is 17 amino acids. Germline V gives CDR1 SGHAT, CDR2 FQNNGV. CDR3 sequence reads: CASSLEGLRKTNEKLFF. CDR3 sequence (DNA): TGTGCCAGCAGCTTAGAGGGGTTAAGGAAAACTAATGAAAAACTGTTTTTT.

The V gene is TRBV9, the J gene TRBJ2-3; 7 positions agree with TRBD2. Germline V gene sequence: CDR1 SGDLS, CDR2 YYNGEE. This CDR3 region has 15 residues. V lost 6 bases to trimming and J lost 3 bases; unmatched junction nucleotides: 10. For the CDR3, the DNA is TGTGCCAGCAAAAGAGGCGGGAGTTATACAGATACGCAGTATTTT. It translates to CASKRGGSYTDTQYF.

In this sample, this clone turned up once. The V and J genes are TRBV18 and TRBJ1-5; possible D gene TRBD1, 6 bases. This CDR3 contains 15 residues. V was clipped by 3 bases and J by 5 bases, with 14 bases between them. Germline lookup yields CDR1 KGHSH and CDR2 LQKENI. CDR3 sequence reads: CASSPYGTLDQPQHF. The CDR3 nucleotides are TGTGCCAGCTCACCTTACGGGACACTTGATCAGCCCCAGCATTTT.

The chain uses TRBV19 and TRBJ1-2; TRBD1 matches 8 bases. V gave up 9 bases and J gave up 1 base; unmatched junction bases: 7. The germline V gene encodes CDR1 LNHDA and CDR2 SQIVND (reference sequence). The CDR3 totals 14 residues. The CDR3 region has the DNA TGTGCCAGCGAATCGGACAGGGTTAACTATGGCTACACCTTC. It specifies CASESDRVNYGYTF.

As DNA, the CDR3 is TGCGCCAGCAGCCCTGAGGCCCCCTCGAAGGAGCAGTTCTTC. Translated: CASSPEAPSKEQFF. The V call is TRBV5-1, the J call TRBJ2-1; D unresolved. Germline V gene sequence: CDR1 SGHRS, CDR2 YFSETQ. V was trimmed by 4 bases and J by 10 bases, leaving 18 bases between them. The CDR3 consists of 14 residues.

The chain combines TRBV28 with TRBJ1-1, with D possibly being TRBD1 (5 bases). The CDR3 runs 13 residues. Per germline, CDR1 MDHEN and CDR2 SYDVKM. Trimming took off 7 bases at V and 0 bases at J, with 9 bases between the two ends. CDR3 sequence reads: CASNSGMNTEAFF. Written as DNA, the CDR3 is TGTGCCAGCAATTCAGGGATGAACACTGAAGCTTTCTTT.

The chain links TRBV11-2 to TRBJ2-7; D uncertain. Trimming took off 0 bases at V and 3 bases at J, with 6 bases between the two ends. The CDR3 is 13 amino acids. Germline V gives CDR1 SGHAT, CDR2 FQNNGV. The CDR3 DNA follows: TGTGCCAGCAGCTTAGATGTCGACTACGAGCAGTACTTC. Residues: CASSLDVDYEQYF.